These 17 T cell receptor beta chains were all obtained from the same sample, sequenced in a study of shared clonotypes between healthy human individuals. The table came from immunoSEQ multiplex PCR; TCRdb's copy has only in-frame clones and leaves some out. The sample lists about 1.5 million clones; 95% to 99% were seen once. Source material: naive CD4+ T cells sorted from blood. Sample subset: CD45RA+ positively selected. Every receptor here comes from a man in his thirties or forties in good health.

This rearrangement joins TRBV11-2 to TRBJ2-7, with D maybe TRBD1 (5 bases). The CDR3 covers 16 residues. Germline CDR1 reads SGHAT; CDR2 reads FQNNGV. Trimming removed 1 base from V and 2 bases from J, with 15 bases in between. CDR3 nucleotide sequence: TGTGCCAGCAGCTTAGGGATGTCAGACAGCGCCTACGAGCAGTACTTC. Protein: CASSLGMSDSAYEQYF. Using reference TRBV11-2 and TRBJ2-7 for the parts outside the CDR3, the full variable domain is EAGVAQSPRYKIIEKRQSVAFWCNPISGHATLYWYQQILGQGPKLLIQFQNNGVVDDSQLPKDRFSAERLKGVDSTLKIQPAKLEDSAVYLCASSLGMSDSAYEQYFGPGTRLTVT.

V and J are TRBV4-1 and TRBJ2-1; tentative D call: TRBD2 (5 bases). Trimming cost V 2 bases and J 9 bases, with 17 bases left between them. This CDR3 is built from 15 residues. The V gene's germline CDR1 is MGHRA and CDR2 YSYEKL. The CDR3 sequence: CASSQYFPGLSEQFF. The CDR3 nucleotides read TGCGCCAGCAGCCAATACTTCCCCGGACTTAGTGAGCAGTTCTTC.

The chain carries TRBV5-4 and TRBJ2-2; D remains ambiguous. This CDR3 region has 12 residues. Between the trimmed V and J ends, which lost 6 bases and 7 bases, there was a span of 10 bases. Germline V CDR1 and CDR2: SGHNT, YYREEE (reference sequence). CDR3 coding DNA: TGTGCCAGCAAGAAGTCGGTCGGGGAGCTGTTTTTT. Encoded protein: CASKKSVGELFF.

The chain uses TRBV5-5 and TRBJ1-1; a possible D gene is TRBD1 (5 bases). The ends were cut back, 0 bases at V and 1 base at J, with 7 bases in the middle. Germline CDR1 reads SGHKS; CDR2 reads YYEKEE (reference sequence). CDR3 size: 14 residues. CDR3: CASSLAGGNTEAFF. The CDR3 bases are TGTGCCAGCAGCTTGGCCGGGGGGAACACTGAAGCTTTCTTT.

The rearrangement joins TRBV5-4 to TRBJ2-5; TRBD1 aligns across 7 bases. V lost 1 base, J lost 5 bases, and 2 bases stayed unmatched. CDR1 and CDR2 from the germline V gene are SGHNT and YYREEE (reference sequence). The CDR3 extends over 13 amino acids. The CDR3 nucleotides are TGTGCCAGCAGCTTGTACAGGGGCGAGACCCAGTACTTC. Protein product: CASSLYRGETQYF. The full variable domain, rest sourced from reference TRBV5-4 and TRBJ2-5, is ETGVTQSPTHLIKTRGQQVTLRCSSQSGHNTVSWYQQALGQGPQFIFQYYREEENGRGNFPPRFSGLQFPNYSSELNVNALELDDSALYLCASSLYRGETQYFGPGTRLLVL.

The chain couples TRBV11-1 to TRBJ2-3; 7 bases fit TRBD2. Germline V CDR1 and CDR2: SGHAT, FQDESV (reference sequence). With 5 bases clipped from V and 4 bases from J, the junction kept 3 bases outside the gene matches. There are 13 residues in the CDR3. In DNA form, the CDR3 reads TGTGCCAGCAGCGGTCGGGAGGCAGATACGCAGTATTTT. Translating gives CASSGREADTQYF.

The J gene is TRBJ2-1, the V gene TRBV19; D may match TRBD1 or TRBD2 (5 bases each). The ends were cut back, 3 bases at V and 2 bases at J, with 17 bases in the middle. Germline V gives CDR1 LNHDA, CDR2 SQIVND (reference sequence). The CDR3 totals 17 residues. CDR3 sequence (DNA): TGTGCCAGTAGTATCGGGGCGCTCTCCGTCCCCTACAATGAGCAGTTCTTC. This encodes CASSIGALSVPYNEQFF.

V is TRBV10-1 and J is TRBJ1-4; possible D gene TRBD1, 6 bases. Germline V gives CDR1 WNHNN, CDR2 SYGVQD (reference sequence). This CDR3 is 14 amino acids long. With 2 bases removed from V and 8 bases from J, the gap between germline ends came to 12 bases. Here the CDR3 DNA reads TGCGCCAGCAGTGAGACAGGGCTGGAGGAAAAACTGTTTTTT. It is translated as CASSETGLEEKLFF.

Worth noting for this clone: The same CDR3 arises from other DNA sequences in this sample as well. The V call is TRBV15, the J call TRBJ2-2; D call uncertain. The CDR3 length is 12 residues. Trimming shortened V by 1 base and J by 6 bases, and 3 bases separated the two germline ends. Germline V CDR1 and CDR2: LNHNV, YYDKDF (reference sequence). Written as DNA, the CDR3 is TGTGCCACCAGCAGAGGGCCCGGGGAGCTGTTTTTT. Its translation: CATSRGPGELFF.

The J gene is TRBJ2-1, the V gene TRBV6-4; 11 bases align to TRBD2. CDR1 is MRHNA and CDR2 is SNTAGT in the germline V gene. Unmatched junction bases numbered 6, after V lost 5 bases and J lost 0 bases. CDR3 length: 17 amino acids. Here the CDR3 reads CASSPGTSGSSYNEQFF. The DNA for the CDR3 is TGTGCCAGCAGTCCCGGGACTAGCGGAAGCTCCTACAATGAGCAGTTCTTC.

This clone has a single count. This chain joins TRBV12-5 and TRBJ2-2; 12 nucleotides agree with TRBD1. This CDR3 is 18 amino acids long. The germline CDR1 and CDR2 sequences are LGHNT and FRNRAP. Trimming removed 6 bases from V and 7 bases from J; junction bases left unmatched: 15. CDR3 sequence (DNA): TGTGCTAGTGGCCGAAGCACAACCGGGACAGGGGGCGTCGGGGAGCTGTTTTTT. Its translation: CASGRSTTGTGGVGELFF. Based on the CDR3 plus reference TRBV12-5 and TRBJ2-2, the full variable domain is DARVTQTPRHKVTEMGQEVTMRCQPILGHNTVFWYRQTMMQGLELLAYFRNRAPLDDSGMPKDRFSAEMPDATLATLKIQPSEPRDSAVYFCASGRSTTGTGGVGELFFGEGSRLTVL.

The CDR3: CASSLEGGSKLFF. The CDR3 region has the DNA TGCGCCAGCAGCTTGGAGGGGGGGAGCAAACTGTTTTTT. This chain uses TRBV5-1 with TRBJ1-4, with a weak D call TRBD1 (6 bases). V dropped 0 bases and J dropped 11 bases, with 11 bases sitting between them. Looked up from germline, CDR1 is SGHRS and CDR2 is YFSETQ. This CDR3 spans 13 amino acids.

The V gene is TRBV18, the J gene TRBJ2-2; D is tentatively TRBD1 or TRBD2 (5 bases each). The CDR3 length is 15 residues. V was cut by 2 bases and J by 5 bases, with 12 bases left in between. From germline, CDR1 is KGHSH and CDR2 LQKENI. The CDR3 loop reads CASSPSGPDTGELFF. In DNA, the CDR3 is TGTGCCAGCTCACCATCGGGACCAGATACCGGGGAGCTGTTTTTT.

V and J are TRBV27 and TRBJ2-7, with TRBD2 matching over 8 bases. The germline V gene encodes CDR1 MNHEY and CDR2 SMNVEV (reference sequence). The trim removed 5 bases at V and 2 bases at J, leaving 8 bases unmatched. CDR3 length: 15 residues. CDR3 protein: CASSDRTSRTYEQYF. Written as DNA, the CDR3 is TGTGCCAGCAGTGATCGGACTAGCCGTACCTACGAGCAGTACTTC.

The J gene is TRBJ2-2, the V gene TRBV10-3; the D gene is possibly TRBD1 (5 bases). V lost 5 bases and J 3 bases, leaving 7 bases between the germline ends. The CDR3 length is 13 residues. Per germline, CDR1 ENHRY and CDR2 SYGVKD. CDR3 loop: CAISSRDTGELFF. As DNA, the CDR3 is TGTGCCATCAGTTCCAGGGACACCGGGGAGCTGTTTTTT.

The V and J genes are TRBV5-6 and TRBJ1-4, with D hard to call. The CDR3 runs 14 residues. Trimming removed 2 bases at V and 3 bases at J, with 8 bases between. The V gene's germline CDR1 is SGHDT and CDR2 YYEEEE. Written as DNA, the CDR3 is TGTGCCAGCAGCTTCGGGAAAGCTAATGAAAAACTGTTTTTT. Its translation is CASSFGKANEKLFF. The full variable domain, in which reference TRBV5-6 and TRBJ1-4 provide the parts outside the CDR3, is DAGVTQSPTHLIKTRGQQVTLRCSPKSGHDTVSWYQQALGQGPQFIFQYYEEEERQRGNFPDRFSGHQFPNYSSELNVNALLLGDSALYLCASSFGKANEKLFFGSGTQLSVL.

The chain recombines TRBV5-4 with TRBJ2-1, with D maybe TRBD2 (6 bases). Per the germline V gene, CDR1 is SGHNT and CDR2 is YYREEE (reference sequence). This CDR3 contains 15 residues. Trimming shortened V by 7 bases and J by 6 bases, and 20 bases separated the two germline ends. CDR3 in DNA: TGTGCCAGCTCCGGAGGTTGGCTAGCGTCCAATGAGCAGTTCTTC. Its protein product is CASSGGWLASNEQFF. The variable domain in full, with the rest retrieved from reference TRBV5-4 and TRBJ2-1, is ETGVTQSPTHLIKTRGQQVTLRCSSQSGHNTVSWYQQALGQGPQFIFQYYREEENGRGNFPPRFSGLQFPNYSSELNVNALELDDSALYLCASSGGWLASNEQFFGPGTRLTVL.